The T cell receptor (beta chain) described here comes from a study of OX40 agonist ivuxolimab in advanced cancers. Here immunoSEQ multiplex PCR was the method, and the copy in TCRdb shows in-frame clones only, minus some. The data contain fewer than 80,000 clones, roughly nine tenths of them singletons. No patient had autoimmune disease or received systemic immunosuppression. The investigators sampled blood at baseline, at cycle 4 day 1, and at cycle 7 day 1. With regard to this clone: What it binds is not known.

The study's findings and limits: Clonal expansion in partial responders at 0.1-3.0 mg/kg ranked among the lowest.

The length of the CDR3 is 14 residues. Germline assignment: CDR1 SGHTA and CDR2 FQGNSA. The V gene end was trimmed by 8 bases and the J gene end by 4 bases; junction bases not matched to a gene: 8. The sequence was obtained from an adult with an advanced solid tumor such as melanoma, head and neck, liver or kidney cancer. The chain couples TRBV7-2 to TRBJ2-1; 7 bases match TRBD2. Specimen: CD4+ or CD8+ T cells sorted from blood, collected in a trial of the OX40 agonist ivuxolimab. CDR3 protein: CASGGLADYNEQFF. For the CDR3, the DNA is TGTGCCAGCGGCGGGCTAGCGGATTACAATGAGCAGTTCTTC.